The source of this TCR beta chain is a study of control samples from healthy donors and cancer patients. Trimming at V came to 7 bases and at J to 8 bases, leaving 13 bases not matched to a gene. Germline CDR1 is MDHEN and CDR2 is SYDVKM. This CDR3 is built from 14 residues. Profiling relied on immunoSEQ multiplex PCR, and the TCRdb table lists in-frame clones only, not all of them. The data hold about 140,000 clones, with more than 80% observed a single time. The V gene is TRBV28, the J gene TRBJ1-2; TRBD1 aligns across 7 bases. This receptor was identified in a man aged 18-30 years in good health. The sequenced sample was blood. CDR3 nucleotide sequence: TGTGCCAGCACCTTTGGGGGACAGTCCTGGGGCTACACCTTC. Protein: CASTFGGQSWGYTF.